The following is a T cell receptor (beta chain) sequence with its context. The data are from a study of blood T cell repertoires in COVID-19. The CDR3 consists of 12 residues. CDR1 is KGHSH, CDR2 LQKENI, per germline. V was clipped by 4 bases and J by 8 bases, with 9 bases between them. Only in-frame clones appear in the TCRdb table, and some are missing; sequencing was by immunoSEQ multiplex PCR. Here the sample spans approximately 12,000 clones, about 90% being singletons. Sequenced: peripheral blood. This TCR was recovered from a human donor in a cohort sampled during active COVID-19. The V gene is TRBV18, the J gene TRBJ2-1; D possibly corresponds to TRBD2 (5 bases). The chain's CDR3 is CASSLRGDEQFF. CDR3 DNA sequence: TGTGCCAGCTCACTACGGGGTGATGAGCAGTTCTTC.